The rows below give T cell receptor beta chains drawn from one sample of a study of cytomegalovirus exposure and HLA in healthy donors. The table came from immunoSEQ multiplex PCR; TCRdb's copy has only in-frame clones and leaves some out. The sample holds around 250,000 clones, 90% seen once. The sequenced sample was PBMCs. The receptors derive from a woman between 18 and 30 years old in good health and CMV-seronegative. CDR3s include the opening cysteine and the closing phenylalanine or tryptophan. Fields, in order: CDR3 DNA, CDR3 protein, clone size, J gene, V gene, D gene. D genes are given only for firm matches. The size of a clone is reported for some rows only, either as once, few or many, or as a class for expanded clones.

DNA: TGTGCCAGCAGCTTCACGACTCAAGGGGCCTCCTATAATTCACCCCTCCACTTT; CDR3: CASSFTTQGASYNSPLHF; size: once; J: TRBJ1-6; V: TRBV7-2; D: -
DNA: TGTGCCAGCAGGCTGACAGGGGGACACACTGAAGCTTTCTTT; CDR3: CASRLTGGHTEAFF; size: -; J: TRBJ1-1; V: TRBV6-4; D: TRBD1
DNA: TGTGCCAGCAGTGAATTGAGCACCGGGGAGCTGTTTTTT; CDR3: CASSELSTGELFF; size: -; J: TRBJ2-2; V: TRBV25-1; D: -
DNA: TGTGCCAGCAGTGAATACGGGACAGGGGGCCGGACTGAAGCTTTCTTT; CDR3: CASSEYGTGGRTEAFF; size: -; J: TRBJ1-1; V: TRBV25-1; D: TRBD1
DNA: TGTGCCAGCAGCTTACGACAGGGTGGTTCACCCCTCCACTTT; CDR3: CASSLRQGGSPLHF; size: -; J: TRBJ1-6; V: TRBV7-6; D: TRBD1
DNA: TGTGCCAGTAGTATAGGGTCGTCGTCGGAGAATCAGCCCCAGCATTTT; CDR3: CASSIGSSSENQPQHF; size: -; J: TRBJ1-5; V: TRBV19; D: -
DNA: TGTGCCAGCAGATCAACCGGGACAGAAAACATTCAGTACTTC; CDR3: CASRSTGTENIQYF; size: -; J: TRBJ2-4; V: TRBV6-5; D: TRBD1
DNA: TGTGCCAGCAGCTTACAGGGTCCCGCTGAGCAGTTCTTC; CDR3: CASSLQGPAEQFF; size: -; J: TRBJ2-1; V: TRBV7-9; D: -
DNA: TGTGCCAGCAGCTTGAGGGACAGGCCTAACACTGAAGCTTTCTTT; CDR3: CASSLRDRPNTEAFF; size: -; J: TRBJ1-1; V: TRBV7-9; D: TRBD1
DNA: TGTGCCAGTAGTCACTTTAGCTTCAATGAGCAGTTCTTC; CDR3: CASSHFSFNEQFF; size: -; J: TRBJ2-1; V: TRBV19; D: -
DNA: TGCAGCGCAACGGACTCTTGGACAGATACGCAGTATTTT; CDR3: CSATDSWTDTQYF; size: -; J: TRBJ2-3; V: TRBV29-1; D: -
DNA: TGCGCCAGCAGCCAGAGGGCAACTAATGAAAAACTGTTTTTT; CDR3: CASSQRATNEKLFF; size: once; J: TRBJ1-4; V: TRBV4-1; D: -
DNA: TGTGCCAGCAGCTTAGCCCCGGGACTAGCGGGCACAGATACGCAGTATTTT; CDR3: CASSLAPGLAGTDTQYF; size: -; J: TRBJ2-3; V: TRBV7-8; D: TRBD2
DNA: TGCGCCAGCAGACAGACAGGGGAGGATCAGCCCCAGCATTTT; CDR3: CASRQTGEDQPQHF; size: -; J: TRBJ1-5; V: TRBV5-1; D: TRBD1
DNA: TGCGCCAGCAGGCAAGGCCCGAACAGGGGGCGCGGGGAAAAACTGTTTTTT; CDR3: CASRQGPNRGRGEKLFF; size: -; J: TRBJ1-4; V: TRBV4-1; D: TRBD1
DNA: TGTGCCAGCAGCTTAGAGGGGACACCCTTAGAACATCAGTACTTC; CDR3: CASSLEGTPLEHQYF; size: -; J: TRBJ2-4; V: TRBV7-9; D: -
DNA: TGTGCCAGCAGCAAAACGGGACTATACAATGAGCAGTTCTTC; CDR3: CASSKTGLYNEQFF; size: -; J: TRBJ2-1; V: TRBV7-9; D: TRBD2
DNA: TGTGCCAGCAGTTTACCGGGACACGGGACAGGGCCCAATTCACCCCTCCACTTT; CDR3: CASSLPGHGTGPNSPLHF; size: -; J: TRBJ1-6; V: TRBV28; D: TRBD1
DNA: TGTGCCACCATGAAGGGACAGGGAAATTCACCCCTCCACTTT; CDR3: CATMKGQGNSPLHF; size: -; J: TRBJ1-6; V: TRBV6-5; D: TRBD1
DNA: TGTGCCAGCAGCTTAGAAGGGCGCAGGGTTAGAGAGACCCAGTACTTC; CDR3: CASSLEGRRVRETQYF; size: -; J: TRBJ2-5; V: TRBV7-2; D: -
DNA: TGTGCCACCAGCAGAGAAAGAGACACTGAAGCTTTCTTT; CDR3: CATSRERDTEAFF; size: -; J: TRBJ1-1; V: TRBV15; D: -
DNA: TGTGCCAGCAGCTTCCCCCAGGGGGGAAGCACAGATACGCAGTATTTT; CDR3: CASSFPQGGSTDTQYF; size: -; J: TRBJ2-3; V: TRBV7-2; D: -
DNA: TGTGCCACTACAACCGGGACACACTCCTACAATGAGCAGTTCTTC; CDR3: CATTTGTHSYNEQFF; size: -; J: TRBJ2-1; V: TRBV6-1; D: -
DNA: TGTGCCAGCAGCTTAGATCAGGATGAGCAGTTCTTC; CDR3: CASSLDQDEQFF; size: -; J: TRBJ2-1; V: TRBV11-2; D: -
DNA: TGCGCCAGCAGCCTCGACGGACTAGTAGTTTACGAGCAGTACTTC; CDR3: CASSLDGLVVYEQYF; size: -; J: TRBJ2-7; V: TRBV5-1; D: TRBD2
DNA: TGCGCCAGCAGCCCCGGACTAGCTAAAGAGACCCAGTACTTC; CDR3: CASSPGLAKETQYF; size: -; J: TRBJ2-5; V: TRBV5-1; D: TRBD2
DNA: TGTGCCAGTAGACCCTACCCCAGACAGGGGGGCAGAGATACGCAGTATTTT; CDR3: CASRPYPRQGGRDTQYF; size: -; J: TRBJ2-3; V: TRBV19; D: TRBD1
DNA: TGTGCCAGTAGCCTGTACAGTTTTCAGCCCCAGCATTTT; CDR3: CASSLYSFQPQHF; size: few; J: TRBJ1-5; V: TRBV19; D: -
DNA: TGCGCCAGCAGCTTTTTCGGGACAGGGGGGCCCCAGCATTTT; CDR3: CASSFFGTGGPQHF; size: -; J: TRBJ1-5; V: TRBV5-1; D: TRBD1
DNA: TGTGCCAGCAGCCCCGGGACTAGCGGGGGGGCGGGAGAGACCCAGTACTTC; CDR3: CASSPGTSGGAGETQYF; size: once; J: TRBJ2-5; V: TRBV11-2; D: TRBD2
DNA: TGTGCCAGCAGCTTAAAGCTTAACGGGGGGCAGTACTTC; CDR3: CASSLKLNGGQYF; size: once; J: TRBJ2-7; V: TRBV7-3; D: -
DNA: TGCGCCAGCAGACTACAGGGAAACACCGGGGAGCTGTTTTTT; CDR3: CASRLQGNTGELFF; size: -; J: TRBJ2-2; V: TRBV10-1; D: -
DNA: TGTGCCAGCAGCGTAGGACAGGCAACTAATGAAAAACTGTTTTTT; CDR3: CASSVGQATNEKLFF; size: once; J: TRBJ1-4; V: TRBV9; D: -
DNA: TGCGCCAGCAGCTTGGGTCCCGGCTCTGGGGCCAACGTCCTGACTTTC; CDR3: CASSLGPGSGANVLTF; size: -; J: TRBJ2-6; V: TRBV5-1; D: -
DNA: TGTGCCAGCAGCCCATGGACAGGAGACAGCTTAACAATTGCCACTGAAGCTTTCTTT; CDR3: CASSPWTGDSLTIATEAFF; size: -; J: TRBJ1-1; V: TRBV5-8; D: TRBD1
DNA: TGTGCCAGCAGTTGGGGGCCAACTAGCAATCAGCCCCAGCATTTT; CDR3: CASSWGPTSNQPQHF; size: -; J: TRBJ1-5; V: TRBV27; D: -
DNA: TGTGCCAGCTCCGGGACAGGGGGTTACAGCAATCAGCCCCAGCATTTT; CDR3: CASSGTGGYSNQPQHF; size: -; J: TRBJ1-5; V: TRBV2; D: TRBD1
DNA: TGTGCCAGCAGCCCACTCGGATGGGGCGGTGTCTATGGCTACACCTTC; CDR3: CASSPLGWGGVYGYTF; size: many; J: TRBJ1-2; V: TRBV7-2; D: -
DNA: TGTGCCAGCAGCTTATTGGGGGGCTACAATGAGCAGTTCTTC; CDR3: CASSLLGGYNEQFF; size: once; J: TRBJ2-1; V: TRBV11-2; D: -
DNA: TGTGCCAGCAGTCACGAGGTACCCCTTGGCTACACCTTC; CDR3: CASSHEVPLGYTF; size: -; J: TRBJ1-2; V: TRBV2; D: -
DNA: TGTGCCAGCTCCCTGACTCCTAACACTGAAGCTTTCTTT; CDR3: CASSLTPNTEAFF; size: -; J: TRBJ1-1; V: TRBV18; D: -
DNA: TGTGCCAGCTCAGCAGTCGCCCTAGACACCGGGGAGCTGTTTTTT; CDR3: CASSAVALDTGELFF; size: once; J: TRBJ2-2; V: TRBV18; D: -
DNA: TGTGCCAGCAGTTACAGGGGCGGTGGTGGTACAGATACGCAGTATTTT; CDR3: CASSYRGGGGTDTQYF; size: -; J: TRBJ2-3; V: TRBV6-5; D: -
DNA: TGTGCCAGCAGCACGCTATCCAGAAGACCACAGGGTAATCGATCACCCCTCCACTTT; CDR3: CASSTLSRRPQGNRSPLHF; size: -; J: TRBJ1-6; V: TRBV7-2; D: -
DNA: TGTGCCATCAAGGTGGGAGGATTCCCTACCGAGCAGTACTTC; CDR3: CAIKVGGFPTEQYF; size: -; J: TRBJ2-7; V: TRBV6-1; D: -
DNA: TGCGCCAGCAGCTTGGCCAAGGGCCCTACAGGGGGCGAGGGCTACACCTTC; CDR3: CASSLAKGPTGGEGYTF; size: many; J: TRBJ1-2; V: TRBV5-1; D: TRBD1
DNA: TGTGCCAGCAGTCCTGCCCCGGGACTAGCGGGGGGGCCAGATACGCAGTATTTT; CDR3: CASSPAPGLAGGPDTQYF; size: -; J: TRBJ2-3; V: TRBV28; D: TRBD2
DNA: TGTGCCACCAGCAGAGATCGGGGGGATTCCTACAATGAGCAGTTCTTC; CDR3: CATSRDRGDSYNEQFF; size: -; J: TRBJ2-1; V: TRBV15; D: TRBD2
DNA: TGTGCCAGCAGCCAAGATGGCAGGGGTTCAAGGGAGACCCAGTACTTC; CDR3: CASSQDGRGSRETQYF; size: -; J: TRBJ2-5; V: TRBV14; D: -
DNA: TGTGCCAGCAGCATGAGACAGGGTTTAAGCTCTGGGGCCAACGTCCTGACTTTC; CDR3: CASSMRQGLSSGANVLTF; size: -; J: TRBJ2-6; V: TRBV5-4; D: TRBD1
DNA: TGTGCCTCCAGACGGGACAGATTCTACGAGCAGTACTTC; CDR3: CASRRDRFYEQYF; size: -; J: TRBJ2-7; V: TRBV6-5; D: TRBD1
DNA: TGTGCCATCACCCACAGGCCGAGCTCTGGAAACACCATATATTTT; CDR3: CAITHRPSSGNTIYF; size: -; J: TRBJ1-3; V: TRBV10-3; D: -
DNA: TGTGCCAGCAGTGTCGGACAGGTTTCATATGGCTACACCTTC; CDR3: CASSVGQVSYGYTF; size: once; J: TRBJ1-2; V: TRBV28; D: TRBD1
DNA: TGTGCCAGCAGTTTATCTGGGACAGGGAGCGAGCAGTACTTC; CDR3: CASSLSGTGSEQYF; size: once; J: TRBJ2-7; V: TRBV28; D: TRBD1
DNA: TGTGCCAGCAGTTCAGGACAGGTGAATAATTCACCCCTCCACTTT; CDR3: CASSSGQVNNSPLHF; size: -; J: TRBJ1-6; V: TRBV27; D: TRBD1
DNA: TGTGCCAGCAGCCCTCTTAGCGGGGGGGCCTCCTACGAGCAGTACTTC; CDR3: CASSPLSGGASYEQYF; size: -; J: TRBJ2-7; V: TRBV7-2; D: TRBD2
DNA: TGTGCCAGTAGTACGGGACAAATTGGCTACACCTTC; CDR3: CASSTGQIGYTF; size: few; J: TRBJ1-2; V: TRBV19; D: -
DNA: TGTGCCAGCAGCTTATACCAGACAGGACGGAACACCATATATTTT; CDR3: CASSLYQTGRNTIYF; size: -; J: TRBJ1-3; V: TRBV7-9; D: -
DNA: TGCGCCAGCAGCCGGAACGAGGGGGTCGATGGCTACACCTTC; CDR3: CASSRNEGVDGYTF; size: once; J: TRBJ1-2; V: TRBV5-1; D: -